The 10 T cell receptor beta chains in this list originate from one sample, sequenced in a study of shared clonotypes between healthy human individuals. The assay was immunoSEQ multiplex PCR, and TCRdb's table has in-frame clones only and misses some. In the table there are about 990,000 clones, approximately 80% of which are singletons. Sequences were obtained from memory CD4+ T cells from PBMCs. The subset denotes: CD45RA-negative fraction. The receptors derive from a young man in good health. Some clones in this sample may be carry-over from other donors' samples.

The CDR3 loop is CASSRFLAGDPYEQYF. CDR3 nucleotide sequence: TGCGCCAGCAGCCGATTTTTAGCGGGAGATCCCTACGAGCAGTACTTC. The chain joins TRBV4-3 to TRBJ2-7; 9 bases are shared with TRBD2. J was trimmed by 2 bases and V by 4 bases; bases with no gene match: 9. This CDR3 spans 16 amino acids. CDR1 LGHNA and CDR2 YSLEER come from the germline V gene.

The chain has TRBV7-2 and TRBJ1-3; the D gene is possibly TRBD1 (5 bases). Trimming shortened V by 1 base and J by 2 bases, and 9 bases separated the two germline ends. The germline CDR1 and CDR2 sequences are SGHTA and FQGNSA. The CDR3 consists of 15 residues. The CDR3 nucleotides are TGTGCCAGCAGCTTAGTCACAGGAGCTGGAAACACCATATATTTT. Protein sequence: CASSLVTGAGNTIYF.

Remarks on this clone: A single base is all that separates this from a far larger clone, so a read error is likely. This sequence joins TRBV7-2 and TRBJ2-7; the match to TRBD1 covers 7 bases. The CDR3 contains 17 residues. The V gene's germline CDR1 is SGHTA and CDR2 FQGNSA. J gave up 3 bases and V 2 bases, and 13 bases lay outside the gene matches. The CDR3 spells CASSLCVSRGFSYEQYF. CDR3 bases: TGTGCCAGCAGCTTATGTGTTTCCAGGGGGTTTAGCTACGAGCAGTACTTC.

Comments on this clone: Distinct nucleotide sequences in the sample also encode this CDR3. The V call is TRBV28, the J call TRBJ1-5; D is undetermined. The germline CDR1 and CDR2 sequences are MDHEN and SYDVKM. CDR3 length: 13 residues. V lost 3 bases to trimming and J lost 6 bases, with 9 bases between them. The CDR3 nucleotides read TGTGCCAGCAGTTTTGGTAGGGTTCAGCCCCAGCATTTT. Protein product: CASSFGRVQPQHF.

As DNA, the CDR3 is TGTGCCAGCAGCCCCCCCAGGGGAGGGAGCACAGATACGCAGTATTTT. Encoded protein: CASSPPRGGSTDTQYF. The genes are TRBV7-2 and TRBJ2-3; D is perhaps TRBD2 (7 bases). Trimming took off 5 bases at V and 0 bases at J, with 15 bases between the two ends. This CDR3 has 16 amino acids. CDR1 SGHTA and CDR2 FQGNSA come from the germline V gene.

This chain connects TRBV7-2 to TRBJ2-2; 9 bases align to TRBD1. The CDR3 is made up of 15 amino acids. The V segment lost 4 bases and the J segment 4 bases; nucleotides outside the gene matches: 4. The germline V gene has CDR1 SGHTA and CDR2 FQGNSA. CDR3 nucleotides: TGTGCCAGCAGCTCCAGACAGGGGGGCACCGGGGAGCTGTTTTTT. Translated, it gives CASSSRQGGTGELFF. Supplemented by reference TRBV7-2 and TRBJ2-2, the full variable domain reads GAGVSQSPSNKVTEKGKDVELRCDPISGHTALYWYRQSLGQGLEFLIYFQGNSAPDKSGLPSDRFSAERTGGSVSTLTIQRTQQEDSAVYLCASSSRQGGTGELFFGEGSRLTVL.

This chain uses TRBV28 with TRBJ1-2; D not certain. The germline V gene encodes CDR1 MDHEN and CDR2 SYDVKM. The CDR3 is 12 residues long. V lost 5 bases to trimming and J lost 6 bases, with 10 bases between them. CDR3 nucleotide sequence: TGTGCCAGCAGTGCAGACACGCATGGCTACACCTTC. Translation gives CASSADTHGYTF.

This rearrangement joins TRBV19 to TRBJ1-2, with 9 bases that match TRBD1. This CDR3 is 13 amino acids long. V was pared by 6 bases and J by 6 bases, with 5 bases of the junction left unmatched. CDR1 is LNHDA, CDR2 SQIVND, per germline (reference sequence). The CDR3 DNA sequence: TGTGCCAGTAGGGGGACAGGGCGGAATGGCTACACCTTC. Translated: CASRGTGRNGYTF. Full variable domain (outside the CDR3, taken from reference TRBV19 and TRBJ1-2): DGGITQSPKYLFRKEGQNVTLSCEQNLNHDAMYWYRQDPGQGLRLIYYSQIVNDFQKGDIAEGYSVSREKKESFPLTVTSAQKNPTAFYLCASRGTGRNGYTFGSGTRLTVV.

With regard to this clone: Within the sample, other DNA sequences also encode this same CDR3. The chain couples TRBV5-1 to TRBJ2-1, with D possibly TRBD2 on 5 matching bases. Per the germline V gene, CDR1 is SGHRS and CDR2 is YFSETQ. CDR3 length equals 15 residues. Deletions cut 0 bases from V and 0 bases from J, with 7 bases between. CDR3 region: CASSLEGSSYNEQFF. CDR3 bases: TGCGCCAGCAGCTTGGAAGGGAGCTCCTACAATGAGCAGTTCTTC.

This clone has a handful of counts. This chain joins TRBV7-3 and TRBJ2-3, with D unclear. Deletions cut 1 base from V and 6 bases from J, with 17 bases between. Germline lookup yields CDR1 SGHTA and CDR2 FQGTGA. CDR3 length: 16 residues. The CDR3 DNA sequence: TGTGCCAGCAGCTTAAACCTCGCCACCACCTGGGATACGCAGTATTTT. It encodes CASSLNLATTWDTQYF. Looking up the rest from reference TRBV7-3 and TRBJ2-3 gives the full variable domain: GAGVSQTPSNKVTEKGKYVELRCDPISGHTALYWYRQSLGQGPEFLIYFQGTGAADDSGLPNDRFFAVRPEGSVSTLKIQRTERGDSAVYLCASSLNLATTWDTQYFGPGTRLTVL.